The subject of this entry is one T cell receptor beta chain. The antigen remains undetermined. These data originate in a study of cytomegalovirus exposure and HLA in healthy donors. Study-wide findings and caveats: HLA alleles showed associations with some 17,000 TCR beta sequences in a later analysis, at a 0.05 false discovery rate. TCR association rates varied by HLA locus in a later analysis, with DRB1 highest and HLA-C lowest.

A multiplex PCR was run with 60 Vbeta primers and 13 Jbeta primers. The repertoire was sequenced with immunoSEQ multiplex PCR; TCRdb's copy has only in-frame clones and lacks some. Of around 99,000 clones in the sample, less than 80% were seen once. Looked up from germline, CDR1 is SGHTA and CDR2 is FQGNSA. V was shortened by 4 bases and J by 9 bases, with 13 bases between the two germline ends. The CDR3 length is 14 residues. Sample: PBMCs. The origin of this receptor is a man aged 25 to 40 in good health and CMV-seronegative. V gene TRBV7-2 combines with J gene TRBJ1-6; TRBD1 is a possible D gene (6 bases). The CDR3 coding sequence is TGTGCCAGCAGCTACTCCGGGACAACTTCACCCCTCCACTTT. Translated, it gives CASSYSGTTSPLHF. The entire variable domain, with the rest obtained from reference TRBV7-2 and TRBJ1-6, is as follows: GAGVSQSPSNKVTEKGKDVELRCDPISGHTALYWYRQSLGQGLEFLIYFQGNSAPDKSGLPSDRFSAERTGGSVSTLTIQRTQQEDSAVYLCASSYSGTTSPLHFGNGTRLTVT.